The source of this T cell receptor (beta chain) is a study of T cells in tuberculosis. Study summary: IGRA-negative adolescents, IGRA-positive adolescents with latent tuberculosis and adults with active tuberculosis formed this South African cohort. General study points: Classification accuracy was roughly 87% (AUROC approximately 0.89) with the GMM-specific repertoire.

The V end was cut by 2 bases, the J end by 1 base, with 6 bases between. The V gene's germline CDR1 is MGHDK and CDR2 SYGVNS. The CDR3 extends over 14 amino acids. Sequencing used immunoSEQ multiplex PCR; TCRdb keeps in-frame clones, though not all of them. Among about 34,000 clones listed, 80% to 95% were seen once. Indicated time point: new active TB diagnosis, blood taken before or within 7 days of starting treatment. Patients were newly diagnosed, HIV-seronegative, and aged 18 or older. Unsorted cryopreserved PBMC were sequenced, averaging about 92,000 T cells per clinical donor. As regards this clone: Its antigen is undetermined.

The TCR originated in an adult with tuberculosis. The chain recombines TRBV25-1 with TRBJ1-5, with D hard to call. The sample here was PBMCs, taken at tuberculosis diagnosis. CDR3 in amino acids: CASSESYSNQPQHF. The DNA for the CDR3 is TGTGCCAGCAGTGAAAGCTACAGCAATCAGCCCCAGCATTTT.